What follows are 29 T cell receptor beta chains derived from one specimen sequenced in a study of identifying expanded T cells in peripheral blood. The table came from immunoSEQ multiplex PCR; TCRdb's copy has only in-frame clones and leaves some out. The sample yields 50,000 to 70,000 clones, 87% seen once. The sequenced sample was blood. These receptor sequences come from a person aged 18 to 75 in good health.

CDR3 in DNA: TGTGCCAGCAGCGTAGCAGGTGGGAGGGGCACAGATACGCAGTATTTT. Protein sequence: CASSVAGGRGTDTQYF. V gene TRBV9 combines with J gene TRBJ2-3; 7 bases agree with TRBD2. V lost 0 bases and J lost 1; bases outside the gene matches: 5. The CDR3 runs 16 residues. Per germline, CDR1 SGDLS and CDR2 YYNGEE.

The rearrangement joins TRBV6-4 to TRBJ2-1, with 8 nucleotides matching TRBD2. This CDR3 spans 15 amino acids. V trimming: 0 bases; J trimming: 7 bases; junction bases outside the gene matches: 5. In germline, CDR1 is MRHNA, CDR2 SNTAGT. DNA of the CDR3: TGTGCCAGCAGTGACTCCAGCGGGGGAGTAAATGAGCAGTTCTTC. Its protein is CASSDSSGGVNEQFF.

The V call is TRBV7-2, the J call TRBJ2-7, with 8 bases fitting TRBD1. V shed 6 bases and J 1 base; nucleotides not matched to a gene: 5. Germline CDR1 SGHTA, CDR2 FQGNSA. The CDR3 spans 14 residues. The CDR3 nucleotides read TGTGCCAGCAGGCAGGACAGGGTTTCCTACGAGCAGTACTTC. Protein sequence: CASRQDRVSYEQYF.

V usage is TRBV7-9 and J usage is TRBJ2-1; 10 bases match TRBD2. The CDR3 has 12 residues. V shed 5 bases and J 10 bases; nucleotides not matched to a gene: 2. The germline CDR1 and CDR2 sequences are SEHNR and FQNEAQ (reference sequence). The CDR3 loop reads CASSPGLAEQFF. The CDR3 DNA follows: TGTGCCAGCAGCCCGGGACTAGCGGAGCAGTTCTTC. The full variable domain, completed using reference TRBV7-9 and TRBJ2-1, is DTGVSQNPRHKITKRGQNVTFRCDPISEHNRLYWYRQTLGQGPEFLTYFQNEAQLEKSRLLSDRFSAERPKGSFSTLEIQRTEQGDSAMYLCASSPGLAEQFFGPGTRLTVL.

V is TRBV19 and J is TRBJ2-7, with 11 positions matching TRBD2. J gave up 3 bases and V 6 bases, and 7 bases lay outside the gene matches. CDR3 size: 15 residues. CDR1 LNHDA and CDR2 SQIVND come from the germline V gene (reference sequence). The CDR3 spells CASRERLAGYYEQYF. The CDR3 DNA reads as TGTGCCAGTAGGGAGAGACTAGCGGGGTACTACGAGCAGTACTTC.

V is TRBV4-3 and J is TRBJ1-2; perhaps TRBD1 as D (6 bases). Germline V lookup: CDR1 LGHNA, CDR2 YSLEER. Deletions cut 1 base from V and 4 bases from J, with 19 bases between. The CDR3 consists of 17 residues. CDR3 in DNA: TGCGCCAGCAGCCAAGTCGGCGGTGCGACAGGCCTCTATGGCTACACCTTC. Translating gives CASSQVGGATGLYGYTF.

The rearrangement links TRBV7-8 to TRBJ2-1; D is ambiguous. The CDR3 consists of 15 residues. CDR1 and CDR2 (germline): SGHVS, FQNEAQ. V gave up 5 bases and J gave up 0 bases, with 11 bases separating them. The CDR3 region has the DNA TGTGCCAGCAGCCCCCCTCGCGGCTCCTACAATGAGCAGTTCTTC. It is translated as CASSPPRGSYNEQFF.

The chain is built from TRBV19 and TRBJ1-3; a possible D gene is TRBD1 (5 bases). The CDR3 runs 16 residues. CDR1 and CDR2 from the germline V gene are LNHDA and SQIVND (reference sequence). V gave up 6 bases and J gave up 0 bases, with 15 bases separating them. The CDR3 sequence: CASRLYGGRSGNTIYF. The CDR3 DNA is TGTGCCAGTAGATTATACGGGGGACGCTCTGGAAACACCATATATTTT. Supplemented by reference TRBV19 and TRBJ1-3, the full variable domain reads DGGITQSPKYLFRKEGQNVTLSCEQNLNHDAMYWYRQDPGQGLRLIYYSQIVNDFQKGDIAEGYSVSREKKESFPLTVTSAQKNPTAFYLCASRLYGGRSGNTIYFGEGSWLTVV.

This chain connects TRBV25-1 to TRBJ1-2; maybe TRBD1 (5 bases). Germline CDR1 MGHDK, CDR2 SYGVNS. V lost 3 bases, J lost 8 bases, and 16 bases lay in between. The length of the CDR3 is 14 residues. CDR3 sequence (DNA): TGTGCCAGCAGTGACTCCCGATGGGGCCGCGGCTACACCTTC. Its translation is CASSDSRWGRGYTF.

The chain recombines TRBV28 with TRBJ1-2; D not certain. Germline-derived CDR1 and CDR2 are MDHEN and SYDVKM. The CDR3 is 11 residues long. V shed 9 bases and J shed 5 bases, with 10 bases lying between them. The CDR3 region is CASQQAYGYTF. The CDR3 DNA follows: TGTGCCAGTCAGCAGGCGTATGGCTACACCTTC.

The chain employs TRBV28 and TRBJ2-7, with TRBD2 matching 11 bases. CDR3 length equals 17 residues. V lost 4 bases, J lost 6 bases, and 14 bases stayed unmatched. CDR1 and CDR2 from the germline V gene are MDHEN and SYDVKM. CDR3 in amino acids: CASSSWDLAGGPGEQYF. The CDR3 DNA reads TGTGCCAGCAGTTCCTGGGACTTAGCGGGAGGGCCGGGCGAGCAGTACTTC.

V usage is TRBV19 and J usage is TRBJ2-5, with 9 bases identical to TRBD2. Germline V gene lookup returns CDR1 LNHDA and CDR2 SQIVND (reference sequence). The CDR3 runs to 17 residues. V lost 3 bases to trimming and J lost 5 bases; unmatched junction nucleotides: 13. CDR3 sequence (DNA): TGTGCCAGTAGTATCAGGCTCCTAGCGGGGCGACGGGAGACCCAGTACTTC. It codes for CASSIRLLAGRRETQYF.

V and J are TRBV7-9 and TRBJ2-7; TRBD2 might be the D (8 bases). The germline gives CDR1 SEHNR, CDR2 FQNEAQ (reference sequence). CDR3 size: 15 residues. Between the trimmed V and J ends, which lost 5 bases and 3 bases, there was a span of 17 bases. CDR3 DNA sequence: TGTGCCAGCAGCCAGGGGGACGGGAGGGTCTACGAGCAGTACTTC. It yields the protein CASSQGDGRVYEQYF.

The chain has TRBV28 and TRBJ2-1; TRBD1 might be the D (5 bases). Trimming took 6 bases from V and 0 from J, leaving 12 bases between them. The V gene's germline CDR1 is MDHEN and CDR2 SYDVKM. The CDR3 has 15 amino acids. CDR3 in amino acids: CASREHDSSYNEQFF. The CDR3 DNA reads as TGTGCCAGCAGGGAACACGACAGCTCCTACAATGAGCAGTTCTTC.

The V call is TRBV7-2, the J call TRBJ2-7; 10 bases match TRBD2. The V segment lost 1 base and the J segment 3 bases; nucleotides outside the gene matches: 9. The CDR3 sequence is 17 residues long. From germline, CDR1 is SGHTA and CDR2 FQGNSA. The CDR3 DNA sequence: TGTGCCAGCAGCTTAGGAGCGGGAGGGCCTTCGGTCTACGAGCAGTACTTC. Its protein is CASSLGAGGPSVYEQYF.

The CDR3 bases are TGTGCCAGCAGGAGAGGGCAGGGCCTAGGGGGCTACACCTTC. Protein product: CASRRGQGLGGYTF. J is TRBJ1-2 and V is TRBV2; tentatively, D is TRBD1 (5 bases). V was pared by 6 bases and J by 8 bases, with 19 bases between. The CDR3 is made up of 14 amino acids. Germline CDR1 is SNHLY and CDR2 is FYNNEI.

CDR3 sequence reads: CAWGADGYTF. The CDR3 DNA reads as TGTGCCTGGGGGGCGGATGGCTACACCTTC. The chain joins TRBV30 to TRBJ1-2, with D maybe TRBD1 (5 bases). V was trimmed by 5 bases and J by 6 bases, leaving 7 bases between them. This CDR3 is built from 10 residues. CDR1 is GTSNPN, CDR2 SVGIG, per germline (reference sequence).

This clone was seen just once. This sequence joins TRBV7-9 and TRBJ2-1; D is perhaps TRBD2 (6 bases). Per the germline V gene, CDR1 is SEHNR and CDR2 is FQNEAQ (reference sequence). The CDR3 spans 14 residues. V lost 3 bases, J lost 7 bases, and 13 bases lay in between. CDR3 loop: CASSFGGIGNEQFF. CDR3 DNA sequence: TGTGCCAGCAGCTTTGGGGGGATAGGTAATGAGCAGTTCTTC.

This clone was picked up one time. The chain has TRBV5-1 and TRBJ2-7; TRBD1 agrees at 7 bases. CDR1 SGHRS and CDR2 YFSETQ come from the germline V gene. Trimming took 0 bases from V and 1 from J; bases not matched to a gene: 10. There are 17 residues in the CDR3. As DNA, the CDR3 is TGCGCCAGCAGCTTGGGGTTTCGGACAGGTATTTCCTACGAGCAGTACTTC. This codes for CASSLGFRTGISYEQYF.

This chain uses TRBV7-9 with TRBJ2-5; 7 positions match TRBD1. The CDR3 totals 14 residues. The V gene's germline CDR1 is SEHNR and CDR2 FQNEAQ (reference sequence). J was trimmed by 4 bases and V by 4 bases; bases with no gene match: 6. In nucleotides, the CDR3 is TGTGCCAGCAGCTCCCCACAGGGGCGAGAGACCCAGTACTTC. Protein product: CASSSPQGRETQYF.

The gene calls are TRBV6-1 and TRBJ2-7, with D perhaps assigned TRBD1 or TRBD2 (5 bases each). V dropped 4 bases and J dropped 0 bases, with 13 bases sitting between them. CDR3 length: 15 amino acids. Germline V gene lookup returns CDR1 MNHNS and CDR2 SASEGT. The CDR3 sequence is CASSGDVGSSYEQYF. CDR3 in DNA: TGTGCCAGCAGTGGGGACGTGGGAAGCTCCTACGAGCAGTACTTC.

In nucleotides, the CDR3 is TGTGCCAGCAGCGGGACCCGGACTATCTACAATGAGCAGTTCTTC. Residues: CASSGTRTIYNEQFF. The rearrangement links TRBV9 to TRBJ2-1, with D possibly matching TRBD2 (6 bases). V dropped 3 bases and J dropped 3 bases, with 13 bases sitting between them. Germline V gene sequence: CDR1 SGDLS, CDR2 YYNGEE. CDR3 length: 15 residues. Full variable domain (remainder filled in from reference TRBV9 and TRBJ2-1): DSGVTQTPKHLITATGQRVTLRCSPRSGDLSVYWYQQSLDQGLQFLIQYYNGEERAKGNILERFSAQQFPDLHSELNLSSLELGDSALYFCASSGTRTIYNEQFFGPGTRLTVL.

This clone was picked up one time. The chain links TRBV11-2 to TRBJ2-7; 7 nucleotides agree with TRBD2. There are 16 residues in the CDR3. The V and J ends lost 0 bases and 1 base, in that order; junction bases with no gene match: 6. Germline loops: CDR1 SGHAT, CDR2 FQNNGV. This CDR3 reads CASSLDWAGVSYEQYF. The CDR3, as DNA: TGTGCCAGCAGCTTAGATTGGGCGGGAGTATCCTACGAGCAGTACTTC.

The chain employs TRBV7-2 and TRBJ2-7, with D possibly matching TRBD2 (6 bases). Trimming left V 5 bases short and J 3 bases short, with 14 bases between. Per germline, CDR1 SGHTA and CDR2 FQGNSA. There are 14 residues in the CDR3. The CDR3 DNA is TGTGCCAGCAGCCCCGAGGGACTTAACTACGAGCAGTACTTC. Translating it yields CASSPEGLNYEQYF. The entire variable domain, with the rest obtained from reference TRBV7-2 and TRBJ2-7, is as follows: GAGVSQSPSNKVTEKGKDVELRCDPISGHTALYWYRQSLGQGLEFLIYFQGNSAPDKSGLPSDRFSAERTGGSVSTLTIQRTQQEDSAVYLCASSPEGLNYEQYFGPGTRLTVT.

The CDR3 coding sequence is TGTGCCAGCCTATCGAACCACTACGAGCAGTACTTC. Translated, it gives CASLSNHYEQYF. The chain couples TRBV2 to TRBJ2-7; D is undetermined. CDR1 is SNHLY and CDR2 is FYNNEI in the germline V gene. The germline V and J ends were trimmed by 8 bases and 3 bases, with 11 bases remaining between them. The CDR3 sequence is 12 residues long.

The chain uses TRBV9 and TRBJ2-6; D possibly corresponds to TRBD1 (6 bases). The CDR3 consists of 17 residues. Trimming removed 4 bases at V and 0 bases at J, with 14 bases between. CDR1 SGDLS and CDR2 YYNGEE come from the germline V gene. CDR3: CASSPPRGPSGANVLTF. In nucleotides, the CDR3 is TGTGCCAGCAGCCCTCCCAGGGGCCCCTCTGGGGCCAACGTCCTGACTTTC.

This chain uses TRBV30 with TRBJ2-7; D remains unclear. The CDR3 runs 12 residues. Per the germline V gene, CDR1 is GTSNPN and CDR2 is SVGIG (reference sequence). V lost 0 bases, J lost 6 bases, and 9 bases lay in between. DNA of the CDR3: TGTGCCTGGAGTGTAAGCCGCGTCGAGCAGTACTTC. The encoded protein is CAWSVSRVEQYF.

This chain joins TRBV27 and TRBJ2-2; no firm D call. Germline V gene data show CDR1 as MNHEY and CDR2 as SMNVEV (reference sequence). The CDR3 is 15 amino acids. V gave up 7 bases and J gave up 6 bases, with 18 bases separating them. This chain's CDR3 is CASTRQGGDPGELFF. CDR3 sequence (DNA): TGTGCCAGCACACGACAAGGCGGTGATCCCGGGGAGCTGTTTTTT.

The J gene is TRBJ2-7, the V gene TRBV4-2; no definite D call. V was cut by 0 bases and J by 0 bases, with 12 bases left in between. The CDR3 has 16 residues. Per the germline V gene, CDR1 is LGHNA and CDR2 is YNFKEQ. The DNA of the CDR3 is TGTGCCAGCAGCCAAGAGTGGAACGAGCTCTCCTACGAGCAGTACTTC. Residues: CASSQEWNELSYEQYF.